A single sample gave rise to the 11 T cell receptor beta chains below, sequenced in a study of T-cell memory formation after mild COVID-19. TCRdb processed the 5' RACE reads anew with MiXCR; each CDR3 protein has one entry. The table records tens of thousands of distinct CDR3 sequences, approximately 15% of them present only once. The material sequenced was PBMCs or a T cell subset sorted from them (not recorded which). The receptors originated from an adult woman who had mild COVID-19 (a few samples of this study predate the infection). Cell type and time point are not known.

This clonotype appeared a few times. V usage is TRBV15 and J usage is TRBJ1-5, with 7 bases that match TRBD1. The J segment lost 3 bases and the V segment lost 1 base, leaving 3 bases of the junction unmatched. The CDR3 contains 15 residues. Germline V gene sequence: CDR1 LNHNV, CDR2 YYDKDF (reference sequence). CDR3 protein: CATSRVGTVNQPQHF. CDR3 coding DNA: TGTGCCACCAGCAGAGTGGGGACAGTCAATCAGCCCCAGCATTTT.

The chain recombines TRBV5-6 with TRBJ2-3; 7 nucleotides match TRBD2. The CDR3 sequence is 15 residues long. Trimming took 2 bases from V and 2 from J; bases not matched to a gene: 5. CDR1 and CDR2 (germline): SGHDT, YYEEEE. The CDR3 is CASSFSSGPTDTQYF. CDR3 DNA sequence: TGTGCCAGCAGCTTTTCTAGCGGCCCCACAGATACGCAGTATTTT.

V usage is TRBV4-1 and J usage is TRBJ1-1, with a possible D match to TRBD1 (5 bases). The V gene's germline CDR1 is MGHRA and CDR2 YSYEKL. The CDR3 extends over 14 amino acids. V was clipped by 4 bases and J by 3 bases, with 12 bases between them. The CDR3 reads CASSPTRGDTEAFF. The CDR3 region has the DNA TGCGCCAGCAGCCCTACCCGGGGGGACACTGAAGCTTTCTTT.

This sequence joins TRBV15 and TRBJ1-4; TRBD1 aligns across 9 bases. The CDR3 extends over 16 amino acids. Germline V gene lookup returns CDR1 LNHNV and CDR2 YYDKDF (reference sequence). The V gene end was trimmed by 0 bases and the J gene end by 4 bases; junction bases not matched to a gene: 3. CDR3 region: CATSRDTGQGNEKLFF. CDR3 coding DNA: TGTGCCACCAGCAGAGACACGGGACAGGGTAATGAAAAACTGTTTTTT.

This clonotype was seen only once. The chain uses TRBV7-9 and TRBJ2-1; perhaps TRBD2 as D (5 bases). V gave up 6 bases and J gave up 5 bases, with 20 bases separating them. The CDR3 is 16 amino acids. Looked up from germline, CDR1 is SEHNR and CDR2 is FQNEAQ (reference sequence). CDR3 sequence (DNA): TGTGCCAGCAGATTAAAGCTTTCGTCACTAGACAATGAGCAGTTCTTC. Residues: CASRLKLSSLDNEQFF.

This clonotype has only a few counts. The chain carries TRBV7-2 and TRBJ2-7; weak D call: TRBD2 (5 bases). The CDR3 consists of 15 residues. CDR1 is SGHTA, CDR2 FQGNSA, per germline. The V and J ends lost 5 bases and 1 base respectively, with 15 bases between them. The CDR3 protein is CASSHRPRGSYEQYF. In nucleotides, the CDR3 is TGTGCCAGCAGCCACAGACCCCGAGGGTCCTACGAGCAGTACTTC.

This clonotype appeared a few times. The chain is built from TRBV12-3 or TRBV12-4 and TRBJ2-1, with D unclear. V lost 3 bases to trimming and J lost 5 bases, with 8 bases between them. The CDR3 has 13 amino acids. Here the CDR3 reads CASSFSTNNEQFF. The CDR3 DNA reads as TGTGCCAGCAGTTTTTCCACTAACAATGAGCAGTTCTTC.

This chain links TRBV9 with TRBJ2-2, with 8 bases aligning to TRBD2. Germline V gene lookup returns CDR1 SGDLS and CDR2 YYNGEE. After removal of 4 bases from V and 5 bases from J, the junction contained 10 bases not matched to a gene. This CDR3 is 16 amino acids long. CDR3 in amino acids: CASSPKGSGRTGELFF. The CDR3 coding sequence is TGTGCCAGCAGCCCCAAGGGGAGCGGGAGAACCGGGGAGCTGTTTTTT.

This clonotype was counted a few times. The genes are TRBV20-1 and TRBJ2-7; D possibly uses TRBD1 or TRBD2 (5 bases each). The CDR3 loop spans 15 amino acids. The ends were cut back, 1 base at V and 2 bases at J, with 15 bases in the middle. CDR1 is DFQATT and CDR2 is SNEGSKA in the germline V gene (reference sequence). The CDR3 protein is CSARVGDGPTYEQYF. CDR3 nucleotides: TGCAGTGCTAGAGTGGGGGACGGACCTACCTACGAGCAGTACTTC.

The chain combines TRBV11-1 with TRBJ2-1, with 9 bases identical to TRBD1. Germline V gives CDR1 SGHAT, CDR2 FQDESV (reference sequence). V shed 1 base, J shed 9 bases, and the junction held 7 bases outside the gene matches. This CDR3 has 15 amino acids. In nucleotides, the CDR3 is TGTGCCAGCAGCTTAGGACAGGGGGTTTTCAGTGAGCAGTTCTTC. Translated, it gives CASSLGQGVFSEQFF. Combining the CDR3 with reference TRBV11-1 and TRBJ2-1 gives the whole variable domain EAEVAQSPRYKITEKSQAVAFWCDPISGHATLYWYRQILGQGPELLVQFQDESVVDDSQLPKDRFSAERLKGVDSTLKIQPAELGDSAMYLCASSLGQGVFSEQFFGPGTRLTVL.

This chain joins TRBV5-4 and TRBJ2-7; 8 nucleotides align to TRBD1. This CDR3 region has 14 residues. The V gene's germline CDR1 is SGHNT and CDR2 YYREEE (reference sequence). The V segment lost 2 bases and the J segment 2 bases; nucleotides outside the gene matches: 3. CDR3 sequence reads: CASSLKTGAYEQYF. The CDR3 DNA reads as TGTGCCAGCAGCTTAAAGACAGGGGCCTACGAGCAGTACTTC.